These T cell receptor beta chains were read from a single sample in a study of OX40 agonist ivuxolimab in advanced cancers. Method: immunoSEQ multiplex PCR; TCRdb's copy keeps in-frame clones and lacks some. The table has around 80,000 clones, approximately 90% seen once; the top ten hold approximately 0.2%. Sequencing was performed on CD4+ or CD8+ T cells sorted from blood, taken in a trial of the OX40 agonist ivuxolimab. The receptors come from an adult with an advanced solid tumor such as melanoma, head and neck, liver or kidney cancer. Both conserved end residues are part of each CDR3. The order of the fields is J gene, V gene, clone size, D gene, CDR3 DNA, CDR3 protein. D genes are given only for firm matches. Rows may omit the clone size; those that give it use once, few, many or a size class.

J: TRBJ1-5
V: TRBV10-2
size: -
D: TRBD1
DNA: TGCGCCAGCAGTAGCACGGACAGGGGTTATCAGCCCCAGCATTTT
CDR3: CASSSTDRGYQPQHF

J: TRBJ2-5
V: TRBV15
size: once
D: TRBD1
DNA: TGTGCCACCAGCAGAGATCTAGGACAGGAAGAGACCCAGTACTTC
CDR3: CATSRDLGQEETQYF

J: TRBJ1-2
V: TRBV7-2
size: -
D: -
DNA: TGTGCCAGCAGCCCCGAGTACTATGGCTACACCTTC
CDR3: CASSPEYYGYTF

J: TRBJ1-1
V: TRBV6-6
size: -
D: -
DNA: TGTGCCAGCAGTTCCCCGGGGATAGGTGAAGCTTTCTTT
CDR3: CASSSPGIGEAFF

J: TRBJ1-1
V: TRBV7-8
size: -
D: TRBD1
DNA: TGTGCCAGCAGCTTCGACAGGGGCCCGGCTTTCTTT
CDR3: CASSFDRGPAFF

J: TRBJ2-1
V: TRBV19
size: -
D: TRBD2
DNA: TGTGCCAGTAGTATAGGGAGGCTAGCGGGGTTGAATGAGCAGTTCTTC
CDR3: CASSIGRLAGLNEQFF

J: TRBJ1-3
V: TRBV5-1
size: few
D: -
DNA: TGCGCCAGCAGCTTGACGACAAATGGAAACACCATATATTTT
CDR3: CASSLTTNGNTIYF

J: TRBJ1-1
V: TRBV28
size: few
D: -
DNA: TGTGCCAGCAGTACTCCAGGGCTCCGAGGGGAAGCTTTCTTT
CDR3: CASSTPGLRGEAFF

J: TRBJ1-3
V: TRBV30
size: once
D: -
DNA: TGTGCCTGGAGTGCGGGGTCCGGAAACACCATATATTTT
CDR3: CAWSAGSGNTIYF

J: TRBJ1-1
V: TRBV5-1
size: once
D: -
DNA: TGCGCCAGCAGCTGGGGGACCCCATCAGGCCCTGAAGCTTTCTTT
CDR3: CASSWGTPSGPEAFF

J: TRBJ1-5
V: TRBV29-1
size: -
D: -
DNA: TGCAGCGTTTTGACAGGAGGACCTAATCAGCCCCAGCATTTT
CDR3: CSVLTGGPNQPQHF

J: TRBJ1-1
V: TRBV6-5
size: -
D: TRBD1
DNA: TGTGCCAGCAGTGATACAGGGGGGAACACTGAAGCTTTCTTT
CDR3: CASSDTGGNTEAFF

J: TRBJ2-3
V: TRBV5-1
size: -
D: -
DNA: TGCGCCAGCAGCTTGGAACGATCCGGGGATACGCAGTATTTT
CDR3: CASSLERSGDTQYF

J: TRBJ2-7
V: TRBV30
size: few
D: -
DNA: TGTGCCTGGAGTGTACCCCAACGGGGGCTCTACGAGCAGTACTTC
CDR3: CAWSVPQRGLYEQYF

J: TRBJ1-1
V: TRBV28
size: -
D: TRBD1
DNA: TGTGCCAGCAGTTTACCGACAGGGACTGAAGCTTTCTTT
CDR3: CASSLPTGTEAFF

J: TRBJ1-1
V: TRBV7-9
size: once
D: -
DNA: TGTGCCAGCAGCTTCCCCCCCGGGGGTCAGAACACTGAAGCTTTCTTT
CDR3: CASSFPPGGQNTEAFF

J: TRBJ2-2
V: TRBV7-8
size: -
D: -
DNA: TGTGCCAGCAGCTTAGTGACAGTGAACACCGGGGAGCTGTTTTTT
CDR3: CASSLVTVNTGELFF